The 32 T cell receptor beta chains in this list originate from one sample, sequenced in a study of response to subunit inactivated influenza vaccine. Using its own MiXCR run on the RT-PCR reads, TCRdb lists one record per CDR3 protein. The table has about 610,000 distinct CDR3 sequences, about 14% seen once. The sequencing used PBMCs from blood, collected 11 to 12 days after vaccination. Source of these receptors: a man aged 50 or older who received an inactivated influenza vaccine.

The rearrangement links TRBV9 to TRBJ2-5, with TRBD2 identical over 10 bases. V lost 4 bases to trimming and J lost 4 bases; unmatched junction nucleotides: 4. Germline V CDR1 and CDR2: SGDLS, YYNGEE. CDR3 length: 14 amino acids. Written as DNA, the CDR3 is TGTGCCAGCAGCCCCGGACTAGCGGCAGAGACCCAGTACTTC. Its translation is CASSPGLAAETQYF.

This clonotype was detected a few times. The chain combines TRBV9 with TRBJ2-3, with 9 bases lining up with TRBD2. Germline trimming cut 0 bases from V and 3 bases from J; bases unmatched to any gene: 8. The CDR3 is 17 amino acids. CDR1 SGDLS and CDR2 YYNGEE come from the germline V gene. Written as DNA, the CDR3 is TGTGCCAGCAGCGTAGATGGCGGGAGGGCCATTACAGATACGCAGTATTTT. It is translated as CASSVDGGRAITDTQYF.

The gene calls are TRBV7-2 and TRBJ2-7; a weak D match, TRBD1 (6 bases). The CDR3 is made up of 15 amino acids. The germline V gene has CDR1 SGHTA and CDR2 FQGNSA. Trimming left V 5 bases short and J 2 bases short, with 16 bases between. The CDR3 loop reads CASSLGHTRTYEQYF. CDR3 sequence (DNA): TGTGCCAGCAGCCTGGGACATACGAGAACCTACGAGCAGTACTTC.

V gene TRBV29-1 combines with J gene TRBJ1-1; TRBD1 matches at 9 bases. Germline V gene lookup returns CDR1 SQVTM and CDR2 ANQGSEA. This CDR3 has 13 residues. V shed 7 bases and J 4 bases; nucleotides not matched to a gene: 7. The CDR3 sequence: CSGKQGALTEAFF. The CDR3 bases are TGCAGCGGGAAACAGGGGGCTCTCACTGAAGCTTTCTTT.

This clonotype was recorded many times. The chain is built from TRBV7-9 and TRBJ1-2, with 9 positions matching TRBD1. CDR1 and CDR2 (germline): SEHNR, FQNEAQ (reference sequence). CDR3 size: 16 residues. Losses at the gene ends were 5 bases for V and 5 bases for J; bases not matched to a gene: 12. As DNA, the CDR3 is TGTGCCAGCAGCCCGAGGGTAGGACAGGGGATTTATGGCTACACCTTC. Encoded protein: CASSPRVGQGIYGYTF.

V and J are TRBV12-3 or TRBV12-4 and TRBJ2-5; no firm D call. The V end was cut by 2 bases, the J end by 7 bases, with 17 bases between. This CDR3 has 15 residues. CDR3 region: CASSLRVGTSGTQYF. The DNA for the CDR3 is TGTGCCAGCAGTTTACGGGTTGGAACCTCCGGGACCCAGTACTTC.

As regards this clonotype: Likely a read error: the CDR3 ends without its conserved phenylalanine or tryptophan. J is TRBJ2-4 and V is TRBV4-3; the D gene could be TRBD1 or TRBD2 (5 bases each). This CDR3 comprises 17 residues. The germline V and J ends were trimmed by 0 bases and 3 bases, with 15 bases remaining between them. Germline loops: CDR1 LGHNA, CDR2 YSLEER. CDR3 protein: CASSQEWSGRLKNIQYS. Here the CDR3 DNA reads TGCGCCAGCAGCCAAGAATGGTCAGGGAGACTCAAAAACATTCAGTACTCC.

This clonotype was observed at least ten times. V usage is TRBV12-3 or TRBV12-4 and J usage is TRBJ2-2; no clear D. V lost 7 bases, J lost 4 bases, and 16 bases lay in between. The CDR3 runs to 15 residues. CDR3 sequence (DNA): TGTGCCAGCAACTCCGGGCCACACTTCACCGGGGAGCTGTTTTTT. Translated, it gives CASNSGPHFTGELFF.

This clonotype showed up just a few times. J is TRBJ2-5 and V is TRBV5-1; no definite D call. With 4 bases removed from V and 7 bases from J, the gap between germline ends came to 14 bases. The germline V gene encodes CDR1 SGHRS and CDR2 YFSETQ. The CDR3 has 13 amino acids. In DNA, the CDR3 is TGCGCCAGCAGCCAGGAGAGGTATTGGACCCAGTACTTC. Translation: CASSQERYWTQYF.

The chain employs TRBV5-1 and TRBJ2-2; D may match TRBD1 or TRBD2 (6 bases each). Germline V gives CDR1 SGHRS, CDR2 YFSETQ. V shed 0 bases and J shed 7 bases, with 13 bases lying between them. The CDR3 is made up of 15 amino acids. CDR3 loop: CASSLEGGSVGELFF. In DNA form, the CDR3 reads TGCGCCAGCAGCTTGGAGGGGGGATCAGTCGGGGAGCTGTTTTTT.

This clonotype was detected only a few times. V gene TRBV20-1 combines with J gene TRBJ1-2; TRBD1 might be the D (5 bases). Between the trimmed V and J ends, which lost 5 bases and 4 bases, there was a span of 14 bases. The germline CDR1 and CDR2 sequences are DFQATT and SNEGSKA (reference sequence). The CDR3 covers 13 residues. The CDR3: CSAVSGNGYGYTF. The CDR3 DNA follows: TGCAGTGCTGTTTCAGGGAACGGCTATGGCTACACCTTC.

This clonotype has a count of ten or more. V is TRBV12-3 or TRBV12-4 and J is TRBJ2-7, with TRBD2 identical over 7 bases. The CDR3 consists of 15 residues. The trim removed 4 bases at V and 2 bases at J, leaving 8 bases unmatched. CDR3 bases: TGTGCCAGCAGTTCCCTCGCGGGGGAGGCCTACGAGCAGTACTTC. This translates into CASSSLAGEAYEQYF.

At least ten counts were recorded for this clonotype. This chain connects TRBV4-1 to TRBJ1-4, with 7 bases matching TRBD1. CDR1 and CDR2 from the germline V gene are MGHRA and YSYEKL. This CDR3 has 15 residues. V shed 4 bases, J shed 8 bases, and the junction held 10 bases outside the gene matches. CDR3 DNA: TGCGCCAGCAGCCTAGACAGGGTAGGGGGGGAAAAACTGTTTTTT. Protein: CASSLDRVGGEKLFF.

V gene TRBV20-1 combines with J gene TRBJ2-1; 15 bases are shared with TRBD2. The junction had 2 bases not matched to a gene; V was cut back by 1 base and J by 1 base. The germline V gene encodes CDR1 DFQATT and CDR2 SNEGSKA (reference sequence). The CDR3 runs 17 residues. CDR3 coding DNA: TGCAGTGCTAGAGCGGGACTAGCGGGAGGTTCCTACAATGAGCAGTTCTTC. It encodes CSARAGLAGGSYNEQFF.

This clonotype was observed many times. The CDR3 DNA is TGTGCCAGCAGTGAAGGGCAGGAAGCTTTCTTT. This translates into CASSEGQEAFF. The chain couples TRBV25-1 to TRBJ1-1; no definite D call. V lost 2 bases to trimming and J lost 8 bases, with 6 bases between them. The CDR3 runs to 11 residues. Germline V gene lookup returns CDR1 MGHDK and CDR2 SYGVNS.

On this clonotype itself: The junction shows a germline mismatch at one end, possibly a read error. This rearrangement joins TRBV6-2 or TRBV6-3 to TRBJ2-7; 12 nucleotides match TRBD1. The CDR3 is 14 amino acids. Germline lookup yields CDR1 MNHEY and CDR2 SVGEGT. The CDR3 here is CASSGTGGFYEQYF. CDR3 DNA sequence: TGTGCCAGCTCTGGGACAGGGGGCTTCTACGAGCAGTACTTT.

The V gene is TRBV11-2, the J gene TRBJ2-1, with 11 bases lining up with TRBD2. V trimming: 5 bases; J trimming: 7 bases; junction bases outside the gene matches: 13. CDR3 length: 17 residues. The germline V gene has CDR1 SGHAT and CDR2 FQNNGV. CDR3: CASSQKWASGRKNEQFF. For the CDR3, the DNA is TGTGCCAGCAGCCAGAAGTGGGCTAGCGGGAGGAAAAATGAGCAGTTCTTC. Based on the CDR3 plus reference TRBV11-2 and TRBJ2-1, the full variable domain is EAGVAQSPRYKIIEKRQSVAFWCNPISGHATLYWYQQILGQGPKLLIQFQNNGVVDDSQLPKDRFSAERLKGVDSTLKIQPAKLEDSAVYLCASSQKWASGRKNEQFFGPGTRLTVL.

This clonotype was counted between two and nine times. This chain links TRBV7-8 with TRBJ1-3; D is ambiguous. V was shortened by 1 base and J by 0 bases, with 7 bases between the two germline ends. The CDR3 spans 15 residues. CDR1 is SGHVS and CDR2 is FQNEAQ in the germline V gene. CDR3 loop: CASSLGTNSGNTIYF. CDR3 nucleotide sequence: TGTGCCAGCAGCTTAGGGACGAACTCTGGAAACACCATATATTTT.

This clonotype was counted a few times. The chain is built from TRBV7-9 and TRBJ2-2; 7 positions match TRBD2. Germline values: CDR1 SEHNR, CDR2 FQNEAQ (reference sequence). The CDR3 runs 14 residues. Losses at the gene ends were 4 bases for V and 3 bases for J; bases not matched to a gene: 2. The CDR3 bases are TGTGCCAGCAGCTCTGGGAGGGACACCGGGGAGCTGTTTTTT. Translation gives CASSSGRDTGELFF. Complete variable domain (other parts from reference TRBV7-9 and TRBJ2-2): DTGVSQNPRHKITKRGQNVTFRCDPISEHNRLYWYRQTLGQGPEFLTYFQNEAQLEKSRLLSDRFSAERPKGSFSTLEIQRTEQGDSAMYLCASSSGRDTGELFFGEGSRLTVL.

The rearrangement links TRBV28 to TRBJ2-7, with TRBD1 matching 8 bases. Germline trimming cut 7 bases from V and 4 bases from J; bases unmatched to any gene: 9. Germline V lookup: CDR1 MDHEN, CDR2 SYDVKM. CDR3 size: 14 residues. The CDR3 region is CASNPDRGLYEQYF. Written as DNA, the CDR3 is TGTGCCAGCAACCCTGACAGGGGCCTATACGAGCAGTACTTC.

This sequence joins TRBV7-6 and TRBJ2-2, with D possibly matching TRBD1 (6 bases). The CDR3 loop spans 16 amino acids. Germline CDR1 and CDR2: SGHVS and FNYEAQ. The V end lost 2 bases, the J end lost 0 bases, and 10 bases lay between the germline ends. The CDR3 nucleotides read TGTGCCAGCAGCTTAACAGCAGGGGCGAACACCGGGGAGCTGTTTTTT. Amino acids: CASSLTAGANTGELFF.

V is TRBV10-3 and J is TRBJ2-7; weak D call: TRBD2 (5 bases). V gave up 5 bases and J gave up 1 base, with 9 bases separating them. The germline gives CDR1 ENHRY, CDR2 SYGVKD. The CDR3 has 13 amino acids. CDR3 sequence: CAISSGLSYEQYF. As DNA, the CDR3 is TGTGCCATCAGTAGCGGCCTGTCCTACGAGCAGTACTTC.

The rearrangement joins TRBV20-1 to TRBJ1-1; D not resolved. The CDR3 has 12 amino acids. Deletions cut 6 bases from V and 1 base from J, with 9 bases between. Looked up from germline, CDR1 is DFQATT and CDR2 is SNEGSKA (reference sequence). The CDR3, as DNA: TGCAGTGCAATGCACCCGAACACTGAAGCTTTCTTT. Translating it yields CSAMHPNTEAFF.

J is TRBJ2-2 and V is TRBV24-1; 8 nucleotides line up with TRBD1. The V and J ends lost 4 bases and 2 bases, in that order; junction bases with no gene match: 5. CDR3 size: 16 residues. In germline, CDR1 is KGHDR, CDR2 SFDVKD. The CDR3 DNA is TGTGCCACCAGTGACCCTGACAGGGGTAACACCGGGGAGCTGTTTTTT. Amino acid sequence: CATSDPDRGNTGELFF.

CDR3 amino acids: CASSVGFPGQGAFF. The CDR3 DNA is TGTGCCAGCAGTGTCGGATTCCCGGGACAAGGGGCTTTCTTT. The gene calls are TRBV6-1 and TRBJ1-1; the D gene is possibly TRBD1 (6 bases). CDR1 is MNHNS, CDR2 SASEGT, per germline. The CDR3 is 14 amino acids. Trimming pared 4 bases from V and 11 bases from J, leaving 20 bases between.

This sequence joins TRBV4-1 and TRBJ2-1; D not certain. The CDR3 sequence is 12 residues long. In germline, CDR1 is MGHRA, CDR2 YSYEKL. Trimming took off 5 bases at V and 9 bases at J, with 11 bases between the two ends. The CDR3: CASSAVTGEQFF. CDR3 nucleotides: TGCGCCAGCAGCGCAGTAACGGGTGAGCAGTTCTTC.

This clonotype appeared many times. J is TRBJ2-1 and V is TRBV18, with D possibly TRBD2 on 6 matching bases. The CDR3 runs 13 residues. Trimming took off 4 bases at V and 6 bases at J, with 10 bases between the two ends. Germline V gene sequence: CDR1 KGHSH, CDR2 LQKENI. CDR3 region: CASSLTEGNEQFF. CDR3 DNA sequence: TGTGCCAGCTCACTCACGGAGGGCAATGAGCAGTTCTTC.

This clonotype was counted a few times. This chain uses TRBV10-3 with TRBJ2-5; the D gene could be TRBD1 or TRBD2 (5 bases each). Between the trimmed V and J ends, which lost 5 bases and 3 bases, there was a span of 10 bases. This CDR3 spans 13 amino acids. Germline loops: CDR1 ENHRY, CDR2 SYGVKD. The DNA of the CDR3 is TGTGCCATCAGTTTGGGACGGGAAGAGACCCAGTACTTC. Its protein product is CAISLGREETQYF.

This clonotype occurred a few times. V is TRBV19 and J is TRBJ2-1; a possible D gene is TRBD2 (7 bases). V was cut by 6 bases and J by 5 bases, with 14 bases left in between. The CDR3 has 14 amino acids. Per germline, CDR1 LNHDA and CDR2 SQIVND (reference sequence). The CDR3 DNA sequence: TGTGCCAGTAGGAAGGGAGGGGGTCACAATGAGCAGTTCTTC. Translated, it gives CASRKGGGHNEQFF.

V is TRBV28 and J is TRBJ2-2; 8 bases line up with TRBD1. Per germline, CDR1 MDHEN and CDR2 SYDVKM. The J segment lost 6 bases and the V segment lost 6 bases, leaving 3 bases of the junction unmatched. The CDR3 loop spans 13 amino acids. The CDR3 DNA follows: TGTGCCAGCAGGCGACAGGGGCCCGGGGAGCTGTTTTTT. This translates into CASRRQGPGELFF. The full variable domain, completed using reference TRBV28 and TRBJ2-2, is DVKVTQSSRYLVKRTGEKVFLECVQDMDHENMFWYRQDPGLGLRLIYFSYDVKMKEKGDIPEGYSVSREKKERFSLILESASTNQTSMYLCASRRQGPGELFFGEGSRLTVL.

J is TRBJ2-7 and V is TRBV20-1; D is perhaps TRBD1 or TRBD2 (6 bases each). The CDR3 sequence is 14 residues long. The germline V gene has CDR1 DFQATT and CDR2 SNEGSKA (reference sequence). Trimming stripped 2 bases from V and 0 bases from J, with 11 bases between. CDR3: CSARRGDSSYEQYF. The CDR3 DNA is TGCAGTGCTAGAAGGGGGGACTCCTCCTACGAGCAGTACTTC.

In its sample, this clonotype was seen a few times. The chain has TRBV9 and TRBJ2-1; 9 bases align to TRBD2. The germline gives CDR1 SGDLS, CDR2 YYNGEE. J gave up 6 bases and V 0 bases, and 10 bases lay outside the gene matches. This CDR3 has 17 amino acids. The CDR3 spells CASSVGPVAGAGNEQFF. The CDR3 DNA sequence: TGTGCCAGCAGCGTAGGACCGGTAGCGGGAGCGGGCAATGAGCAGTTCTTC.